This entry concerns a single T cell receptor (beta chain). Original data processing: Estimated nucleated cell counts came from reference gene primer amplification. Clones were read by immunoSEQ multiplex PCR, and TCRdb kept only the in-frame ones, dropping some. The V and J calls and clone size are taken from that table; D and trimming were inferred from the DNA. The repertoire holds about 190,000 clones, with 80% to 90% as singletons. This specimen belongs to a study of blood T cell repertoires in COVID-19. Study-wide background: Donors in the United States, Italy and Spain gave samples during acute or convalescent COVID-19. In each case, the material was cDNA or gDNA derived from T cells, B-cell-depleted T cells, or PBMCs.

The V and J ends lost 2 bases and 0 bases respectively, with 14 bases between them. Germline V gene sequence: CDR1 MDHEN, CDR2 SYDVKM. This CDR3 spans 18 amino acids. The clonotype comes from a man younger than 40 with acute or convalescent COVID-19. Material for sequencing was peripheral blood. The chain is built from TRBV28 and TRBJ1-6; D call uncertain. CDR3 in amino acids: CASSLESLGSSYNSPLHF. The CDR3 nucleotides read TGTGCCAGCAGTTTAGAGTCGTTGGGGAGCTCCTATAATTCACCCCTCCACTTT.